One and the same sample provided the 9 T cell receptor beta chains below, sequenced in a study of blood T cell repertoires in COVID-19. Libraries were prepared by immunoSEQ multiplex PCR; TCRdb keeps only in-frame clonotypes and omits some of them. The data contain 250,000 to 300,000 clones, roughly nine tenths of them seen just once; the ten biggest clones take up around 12%. The sample comprised peripheral blood. These receptors originate from a young woman with COVID-19, enrolled during active disease.

V gene TRBV29-1 combines with J gene TRBJ1-1; no definite D call. The CDR3 loop spans 13 amino acids. CDR1 and CDR2 from the germline V gene are SQVTM and ANQGSEA. V lost 4 bases, J lost 4 bases, and 13 bases lay in between. For the CDR3, the DNA is TGCAGCGTTGGGAGGGAAGGGATCACTGAAGCTTTCTTT. Its translation: CSVGREGITEAFF. Supplemented by reference TRBV29-1 and TRBJ1-1, the full variable domain reads SAVISQKPSRDICQRGTSLTIQCQVDSQVTMMFWYRQQPGQSLTLIATANQGSEATYESGFVIDKFPISRPNLTFSTLTVSNMSPEDSSIYLCSVGREGITEAFFGQGTRLTVV.

The V gene is TRBV6-5, the J gene TRBJ1-2; D perhaps matches TRBD1 (6 bases). V lost 7 bases and J lost 2, with 14 bases in between. Germline V gene data show CDR1 as MNHEY and CDR2 as SVGAGI. The CDR3 sequence is 14 residues long. The CDR3 reads CASTNRVLNYGYTF. In DNA, the CDR3 is TGTGCCAGCACCAACAGGGTTCTGAACTATGGCTACACCTTC.

V and J are TRBV19 and TRBJ2-7, with D possibly TRBD1 on 5 matching bases. V dropped 3 bases and J dropped 6 bases, with 12 bases sitting between them. Germline CDR1 LNHDA, CDR2 SQIVND (reference sequence). The CDR3 has 13 amino acids. CDR3 sequence reads: CASSMTELSEQYF. DNA for the CDR3: TGTGCCAGTAGTATGACAGAATTAAGCGAGCAGTACTTC.

The chain has TRBV6-6 and TRBJ2-3; TRBD1 matches at 9 bases. V shed 8 bases, J shed 4 bases, and the junction held 13 bases outside the gene matches. The CDR3 has 16 amino acids. CDR1 is MNHNY and CDR2 is SVGAGI in the germline V gene (reference sequence). This CDR3 is CASGPQPGQGPDTQYF. The CDR3, as DNA: TGTGCCAGCGGCCCTCAACCGGGACAGGGTCCAGATACGCAGTATTTT.

The genes are TRBV20-1 and TRBJ1-1; the match to TRBD1 covers 9 bases. Germline V gene data show CDR1 as DFQATT and CDR2 as SNEGSKA (reference sequence). The V segment lost 3 bases and the J segment 1 base; nucleotides outside the gene matches: 6. This CDR3 has 15 residues. The CDR3 reads CSASGTGWENTEAFF. The CDR3 DNA reads as TGCAGTGCTAGTGGGACAGGGTGGGAGAACACTGAAGCTTTCTTT.

The chain recombines TRBV5-8 with TRBJ2-1, with D possibly matching TRBD1 (5 bases). The V gene lost 4 bases and the J gene lost 6 bases, with 14 bases spanning the gap. From germline, CDR1 is SGHTS and CDR2 YDEGEE. The length of the CDR3 is 14 residues. The CDR3 here is CASSVNGASNEQFF. The CDR3 DNA sequence: TGTGCCAGCAGCGTAAATGGGGCTTCCAATGAGCAGTTCTTC.

The rearrangement uses TRBV5-6 and TRBJ2-5; D remains ambiguous. V shed 1 base and J shed 1 base, with 14 bases lying between them. There are 16 residues in the CDR3. Germline V lookup: CDR1 SGHDT, CDR2 YYEEEE. CDR3 nucleotide sequence: TGTGCCAGCAGCTTGTTCCTGAGTGACACCCAAGAGACCCAGTACTTC. It encodes CASSLFLSDTQETQYF. The full variable domain, with the rest looked up from reference TRBV5-6 and TRBJ2-5, is DAGVTQSPTHLIKTRGQQVTLRCSPKSGHDTVSWYQQALGQGPQFIFQYYEEEERQRGNFPDRFSGHQFPNYSSELNVNALLLGDSALYLCASSLFLSDTQETQYFGPGTRLLVL.

Of note for this clone: One end of the junction does not line up with germline, which may come from a read error. V usage is TRBV7-8 and J usage is TRBJ1-2; 10 bases line up with TRBD1. CDR1 is SGHVS and CDR2 is FQNEAQ in the germline V gene. The CDR3 has 14 amino acids. CDR3 sequence reads: CASSLGSGQGPERF. For the CDR3, the DNA is TGTGCCAGCAGCTTAGGATCGGGACAGGGGCCAGAGCGCTTC.

A single count supports this clone. J is TRBJ2-1 and V is TRBV19; D is ambiguous. CDR1 and CDR2 from the germline V gene are LNHDA and SQIVND (reference sequence). V was pared by 5 bases and J by 5 bases, with 7 bases between. The CDR3 extends over 12 amino acids. The CDR3 spells CASSSLDNEQFF. The CDR3 nucleotides read TGTGCCAGTAGTTCCCTTGACAATGAGCAGTTCTTC.